These 17 T cell receptor beta chains were sequenced from one sample in a study of blood T cell repertoires in COVID-19. Here immunoSEQ multiplex PCR was the method, and the copy in TCRdb shows in-frame clones only, minus some. The sample records some 150,000 clones, around 91% being singletons. Sequencing was done on a sample of PBMCs or T cells enriched from blood (not recorded which). These receptor sequences come from a woman aged 18-29 years who had recovered from COVID-19.

The chain links TRBV11-2 to TRBJ2-5; TRBD1 matches 9 bases. V dropped 5 bases and J dropped 1; count of bases not matched to a gene: 5. Germline CDR1 is SGHAT and CDR2 is FQNNGV. This CDR3 has 15 amino acids. This chain's CDR3 is CASSPGDRAQETQYF. CDR3 bases: TGTGCCAGCAGCCCGGGGGACAGGGCCCAAGAGACCCAGTACTTC. Full variable domain (remainder filled in from reference TRBV11-2 and TRBJ2-5): EAGVAQSPRYKIIEKRQSVAFWCNPISGHATLYWYQQILGQGPKLLIQFQNNGVVDDSQLPKDRFSAERLKGVDSTLKIQPAKLEDSAVYLCASSPGDRAQETQYFGPGTRLLVL.

The chain has TRBV7-2 and TRBJ2-3; TRBD2 might be the D (7 bases). V was trimmed by 7 bases and J by 6 bases, leaving 17 bases between them. The germline V gene encodes CDR1 SGHTA and CDR2 FQGNSA. The CDR3 totals 14 residues. CDR3 in amino acids: CASIKHAGADTQYF. As DNA, the CDR3 is TGTGCCAGCATCAAACATGCGGGGGCTGATACGCAGTATTTT.

The V gene is TRBV6-5, the J gene TRBJ2-7, with a tentative D call TRBD2 (6 bases). Trimming took off 6 bases at V and 3 bases at J, with 9 bases between the two ends. This CDR3 spans 12 amino acids. Germline-derived CDR1 and CDR2 are MNHEY and SVGAGI. CDR3 in amino acids: CASSGGVYEQYF. The CDR3 bases are TGTGCCAGCAGCGGAGGGGTCTACGAGCAGTACTTC.

The V and J genes are TRBV10-3 and TRBJ1-2; D call uncertain. The CDR3 covers 15 residues. Germline loops: CDR1 ENHRY, CDR2 SYGVKD. Trimming cost V 0 bases and J 6 bases, with 14 bases left between them. In DNA form, the CDR3 reads TGTGCCATCAGTGAGTCATACAGATGGATTGATGGCTACACCTTC. Its translation: CAISESYRWIDGYTF.

The chain has TRBV7-6 and TRBJ2-7, with a possible D match to TRBD2 (6 bases). V was cut by 0 bases and J by 3 bases, with 12 bases left in between. This CDR3 spans 15 amino acids. CDR1 is SGHVS, CDR2 FNYEAQ, per germline. The chain's CDR3 is CASSLADNGGYEQYF. CDR3 DNA: TGTGCCAGCAGCTTAGCCGACAACGGGGGCTACGAGCAGTACTTC.

In DNA form, the CDR3 reads TGTGCCAGCAGGGGAGACAGGGCGACTAAAAACATTCAGTACTTC. The encoded protein is CASRGDRATKNIQYF. This chain joins TRBV7-9 and TRBJ2-4, with 7 bases that match TRBD1. Per the germline V gene, CDR1 is SEHNR and CDR2 is FQNEAQ (reference sequence). The CDR3 length is 15 residues. The V gene end was trimmed by 6 bases and the J gene end by 4 bases; junction bases not matched to a gene: 9.

The V gene is TRBV5-6, the J gene TRBJ1-2, with D possibly TRBD1 on 6 matching bases. This CDR3 region has 13 residues. The ends were cut back, 0 bases at V and 3 bases at J, with 6 bases in the middle. Looked up from germline, CDR1 is SGHDT and CDR2 is YYEEEE. The CDR3 reads CASSLGTDYGYTF. For the CDR3, the DNA is TGTGCCAGCAGCTTGGGGACAGACTATGGCTACACCTTC. The full variable domain, completed using reference TRBV5-6 and TRBJ1-2, is DAGVTQSPTHLIKTRGQQVTLRCSPKSGHDTVSWYQQALGQGPQFIFQYYEEEERQRGNFPDRFSGHQFPNYSSELNVNALLLGDSALYLCASSLGTDYGYTFGSGTRLTVV.

A single count supports this clone. V and J are TRBV2 and TRBJ2-7, with 9 bases matching TRBD2. The V and J ends lost 4 bases and 0 bases, in that order; junction bases with no gene match: 7. Germline lookup yields CDR1 SNHLY and CDR2 FYNNEI. This CDR3 comprises 16 residues. CDR3 sequence: CASSVIAGVISYEQYF. CDR3 in DNA: TGTGCCAGCAGTGTAATAGCGGGAGTGATCTCCTACGAGCAGTACTTC.

The chain combines TRBV13 with TRBJ2-7, with D uncertain. Germline values: CDR1 PRHDT, CDR2 FYEKMQ (reference sequence). The CDR3 is made up of 12 amino acids. The V end lost 5 bases, the J end lost 4 bases, and 9 bases lay between the germline ends. The CDR3 protein is CASSRTTYEQYF. CDR3 in DNA: TGTGCCAGCAGCCGAACGACTTACGAGCAGTACTTC. Combining the CDR3 with reference TRBV13 and TRBJ2-7 gives the whole variable domain AAGVIQSPRHLIKEKRETATLKCYPIPRHDTVYWYQQGPGQDPQFLISFYEKMQSDKGSIPDRFSAQQFSDYHSELNMSSLELGDSALYFCASSRTTYEQYFGPGTRLTVT.

This chain links TRBV11-1 with TRBJ2-7, with 7 nucleotides matching TRBD1. Germline V CDR1 and CDR2: SGHAT, FQDESV (reference sequence). V trimming: 0 bases; J trimming: 0 bases; junction bases outside the gene matches: 2. The CDR3 runs to 15 residues. The CDR3 sequence: CASSLAAGGSYEQYF. The CDR3 DNA reads as TGTGCCAGCAGCTTAGCGGCAGGGGGCTCCTACGAGCAGTACTTC.

CDR3 residues: CASSVGGAASGRTKYF. In nucleotides, the CDR3 is TGTGCCAGCAGCGTAGGAGGAGCGGCTAGCGGGAGAACAAAGTATTTT. V gene TRBV9 combines with J gene TRBJ2-3; TRBD2 matches 10 bases. The J segment lost 13 bases and the V segment lost 0 bases, leaving 14 bases of the junction unmatched. Germline CDR1 SGDLS, CDR2 YYNGEE. The CDR3 extends over 16 amino acids.

This clone showed up just once. This chain connects TRBV19 to TRBJ2-7, with D uncertain. CDR3 length: 14 residues. V was clipped by 3 bases and J by 2 bases, with 11 bases between them. Germline V gives CDR1 LNHDA, CDR2 SQIVND (reference sequence). The CDR3: CASSIGMGAYEQYF. The CDR3 DNA reads TGTGCCAGTAGTATTGGAATGGGCGCCTACGAGCAGTACTTC.

The chain joins TRBV27 to TRBJ2-1, with TRBD2 as a possible D gene (5 bases). CDR3 length equals 20 residues. Trimming left V 5 bases short and J 4 bases short, with 30 bases between. The V gene's germline CDR1 is MNHEY and CDR2 SMNVEV (reference sequence). The CDR3 region is CASSPTSPSRITTGYNEQFF. For the CDR3, the DNA is TGTGCCAGCAGTCCGACATCTCCTAGCAGGATAACTACTGGGTACAATGAGCAGTTCTTC.

This rearrangement joins TRBV10-1 to TRBJ1-4; TRBD1 matches 10 bases. The CDR3 has 15 residues. The germline V gene encodes CDR1 WNHNN and CDR2 SYGVQD (reference sequence). After removal of 11 bases from V and 0 bases from J, the junction contained 6 bases not matched to a gene. The CDR3 protein is CARTGQGATNEKLFF. As DNA, the CDR3 is TGCGCCCGCACCGGACAGGGGGCAACTAATGAAAAACTGTTTTTT.

V and J are TRBV3-1 (or the pseudogene TRBV3-2) and TRBJ1-2, with a tentative D call TRBD1 (5 bases). There are 16 residues in the CDR3. V lost 0 bases and J 6 bases, leaving 17 bases between the germline ends. Per germline, CDR1 LGHDT and CDR2 YNNKEL (reference sequence). CDR3 protein: CASSQDIAGRGDGYTF. The DNA for the CDR3 is TGTGCCAGCAGCCAAGATATCGCAGGGAGGGGAGATGGCTACACCTTC.

The chain has TRBV9 and TRBJ2-7, with 9 bases matching TRBD2. After removal of 0 bases from V and 4 bases from J, the junction contained 8 bases not matched to a gene. The germline gives CDR1 SGDLS, CDR2 YYNGEE. The CDR3 runs 16 residues. The CDR3 loop reads CASSVGVAGGEYEQYF. Written as DNA, the CDR3 is TGTGCCAGCAGCGTAGGTGTGGCGGGAGGGGAGTACGAGCAGTACTTC. The full variable domain, completed using reference TRBV9 and TRBJ2-7, is DSGVTQTPKHLITATGQRVTLRCSPRSGDLSVYWYQQSLDQGLQFLIQYYNGEERAKGNILERFSAQQFPDLHSELNLSSLELGDSALYFCASSVGVAGGEYEQYFGPGTRLTVT.

V usage is TRBV5-1 and J usage is TRBJ2-7; 7 bases map to TRBD1. Per germline, CDR1 SGHRS and CDR2 YFSETQ. The CDR3 runs to 15 residues. With 0 bases clipped from V and 3 bases from J, the junction kept 6 bases outside the gene matches. The CDR3: CASSLGQGFNYEQYF. CDR3 sequence (DNA): TGCGCCAGCAGCTTGGGACAGGGCTTCAACTACGAGCAGTACTTC.